This T cell receptor beta chain stems from a study of siplizumab effects on memory and regulatory T cells. Study-wide results and caveats: Mappable alloreactive CD4+ clones came from Treg cells 68.8% of the time on average with siplizumab, against approximately 25% in controls. Unstimulated naive T cells seemed to show more diversity than memory cells did, and they also seemed to be among the major contributors to the alloresponse. In the presence of siplizumab, alloreactive sequences traceable to unstimulated CD4+ memory cells were significantly reduced.

Germline-derived CDR1 and CDR2 are MRHNA and SNTAGT. V dropped 6 bases and J dropped 5 bases, with 11 bases sitting between them. CDR3 length: 13 amino acids. Assay: immunoSEQ multiplex PCR; the TCRdb copy retains only in-frame clones and omits some. The sample yields roughly 6,100 clones, around three fifths seen once. In a few donor pairs, unstimulated naive, memory, effector memory and TEMRA subsets were sequenced. A note on this clone: The antigen is not known.

Sequencing used effector memory CD8+ T cells sorted from blood. Subset of the sample: unstimulated CD8+ effector memory T cells. The sequence was obtained from a human donor in good health. The J gene is TRBJ2-1, the V gene TRBV6-4; weak D call: TRBD2 (6 bases). The CDR3 protein is CASSGGPHNEQFF. The CDR3 bases are TGTGCCAGCAGCGGGGGACCGCACAATGAGCAGTTCTTC.